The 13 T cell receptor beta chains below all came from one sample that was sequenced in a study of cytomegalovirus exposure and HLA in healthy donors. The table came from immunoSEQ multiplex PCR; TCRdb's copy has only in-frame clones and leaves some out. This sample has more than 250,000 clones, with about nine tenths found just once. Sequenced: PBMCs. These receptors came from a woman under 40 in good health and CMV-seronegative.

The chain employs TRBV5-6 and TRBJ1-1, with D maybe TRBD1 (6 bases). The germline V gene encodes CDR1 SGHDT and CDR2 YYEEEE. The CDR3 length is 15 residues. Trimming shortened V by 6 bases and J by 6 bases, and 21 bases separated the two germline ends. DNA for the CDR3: TGTGCCAGCACCACTTTACAGGGTGTCTCCCCTGAAGCTTTCTTT. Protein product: CASTTLQGVSPEAFF.

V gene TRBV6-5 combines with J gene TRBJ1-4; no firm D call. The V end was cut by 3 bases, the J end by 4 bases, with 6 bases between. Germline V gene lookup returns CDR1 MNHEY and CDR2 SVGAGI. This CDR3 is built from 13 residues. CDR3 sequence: CASSYNSNEKLFF. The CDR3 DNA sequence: TGTGCCAGCAGTTATAATAGTAATGAAAAACTGTTTTTT.

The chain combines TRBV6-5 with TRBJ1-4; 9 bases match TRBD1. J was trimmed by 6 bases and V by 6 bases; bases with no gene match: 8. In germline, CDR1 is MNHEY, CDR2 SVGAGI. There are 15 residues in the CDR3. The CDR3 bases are TGTGCCAGCAGCGCACAGGGGGCGCGTTATGAAAAACTGTTTTTT. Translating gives CASSAQGARYEKLFF.

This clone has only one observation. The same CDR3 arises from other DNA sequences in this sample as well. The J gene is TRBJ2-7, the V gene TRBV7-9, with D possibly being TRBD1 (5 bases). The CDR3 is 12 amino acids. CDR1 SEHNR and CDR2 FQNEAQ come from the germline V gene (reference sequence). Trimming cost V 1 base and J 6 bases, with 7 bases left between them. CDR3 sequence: CASSLGGSEQYF. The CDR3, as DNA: TGTGCCAGCAGCTTAGGGGGCTCCGAGCAGTACTTC.

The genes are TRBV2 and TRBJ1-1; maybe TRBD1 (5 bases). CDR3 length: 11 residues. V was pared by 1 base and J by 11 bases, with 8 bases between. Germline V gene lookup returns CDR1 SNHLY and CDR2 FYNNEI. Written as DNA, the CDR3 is TGTGCCAGCAGTGAAGAGACAGACGCTTTCTTT. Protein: CASSEETDAFF.

In DNA, the CDR3 is TGTGCCAGCAGCCAAGCGTCCGCCGGGATTTCCTACGAGCAGTACTTC. It codes for CASSQASAGISYEQYF. The chain links TRBV14 to TRBJ2-7; tentative D call: TRBD2 (5 bases). CDR1 SGHDN and CDR2 FVKESK come from the germline V gene. The CDR3 contains 16 residues. Trimming shortened V by 1 base and J by 1 base, and 14 bases separated the two germline ends.

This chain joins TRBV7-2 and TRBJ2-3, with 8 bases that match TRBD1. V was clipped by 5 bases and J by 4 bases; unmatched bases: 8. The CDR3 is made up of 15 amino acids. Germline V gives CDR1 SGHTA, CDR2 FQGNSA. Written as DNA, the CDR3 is TGTGCCAGCAGCGTGCGGACAGGGCGGGCAGATACGCAGTATTTT. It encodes CASSVRTGRADTQYF.

CDR3 sequence reads: CASSGDREDNQPQHF. CDR3 bases: TGTGCCAGCAGTGGGGACAGGGAAGACAATCAGCCCCAGCATTTT. This sequence joins TRBV25-1 and TRBJ1-5; 9 bases are a match to TRBD1. The germline V gene has CDR1 MGHDK and CDR2 SYGVNS. Losses at the gene ends were 4 bases for V and 3 bases for J; bases not matched to a gene: 4. The CDR3 contains 15 residues.

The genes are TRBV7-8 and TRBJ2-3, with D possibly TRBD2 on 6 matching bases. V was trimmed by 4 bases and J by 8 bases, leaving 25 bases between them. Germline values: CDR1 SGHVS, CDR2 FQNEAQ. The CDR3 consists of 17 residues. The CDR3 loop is CASSYWSRSSGAATQYF. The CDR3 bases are TGTGCCAGCAGCTATTGGTCACGGAGCTCGGGAGCAGCTACGCAGTATTTT. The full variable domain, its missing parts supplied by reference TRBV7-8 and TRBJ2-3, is GAGVSQSPRYKVAKRGQDVALRCDPISGHVSLFWYQQALGQGPEFLTYFQNEAQLDKSGLPSDRFFAERPEGSVSTLKIQRTQQEDSAVYLCASSYWSRSSGAATQYFGPGTRLTVL.

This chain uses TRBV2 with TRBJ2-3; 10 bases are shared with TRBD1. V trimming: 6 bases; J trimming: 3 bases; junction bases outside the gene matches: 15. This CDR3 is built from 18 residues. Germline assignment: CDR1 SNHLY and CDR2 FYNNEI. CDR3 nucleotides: TGTGCCAGCAGCAGGACAGGGGGGGAGTTATATCTTACAGATACGCAGTATTTT. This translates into CASSRTGGELYLTDTQYF.

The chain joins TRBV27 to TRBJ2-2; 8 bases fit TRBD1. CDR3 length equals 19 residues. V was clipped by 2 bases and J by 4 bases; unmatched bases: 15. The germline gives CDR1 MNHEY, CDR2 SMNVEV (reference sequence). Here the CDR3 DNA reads TGTGCCAGCAGTTTAGGGTTCCACTACCGGGACAGGTTCACCGGGGAGCTGTTTTTT. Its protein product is CASSLGFHYRDRFTGELFF.

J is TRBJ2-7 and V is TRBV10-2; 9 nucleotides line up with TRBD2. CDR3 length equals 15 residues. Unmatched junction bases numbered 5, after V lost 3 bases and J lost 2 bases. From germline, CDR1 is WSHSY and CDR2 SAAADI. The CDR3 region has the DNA TGCGCCAGCAGTGACTGGAGCGGGAGGACCTACGAGCAGTACTTC. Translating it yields CASSDWSGRTYEQYF.

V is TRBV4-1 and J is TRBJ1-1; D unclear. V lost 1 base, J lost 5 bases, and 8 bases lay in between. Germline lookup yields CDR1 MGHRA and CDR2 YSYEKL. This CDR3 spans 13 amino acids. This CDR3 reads CASSQAPGTEAFF. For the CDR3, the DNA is TGCGCCAGCAGCCAAGCGCCTGGTACTGAAGCTTTCTTT.